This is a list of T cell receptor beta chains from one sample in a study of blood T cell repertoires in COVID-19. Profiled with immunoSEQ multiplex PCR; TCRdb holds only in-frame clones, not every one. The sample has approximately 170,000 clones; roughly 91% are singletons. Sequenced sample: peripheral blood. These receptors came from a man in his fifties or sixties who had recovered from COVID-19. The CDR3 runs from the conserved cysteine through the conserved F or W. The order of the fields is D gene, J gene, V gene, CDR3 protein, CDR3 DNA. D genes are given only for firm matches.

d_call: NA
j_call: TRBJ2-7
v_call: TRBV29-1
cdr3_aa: CSVDGAGESKYGEQYF
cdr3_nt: TGCAGCGTTGACGGAGCAGGGGAGTCCAAATATGGCGAGCAGTACTTC

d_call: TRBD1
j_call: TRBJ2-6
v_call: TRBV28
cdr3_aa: CASSLEGRGSGANVLTF
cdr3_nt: TGTGCCAGCAGTTTAGAAGGCAGGGGGTCAGGGGCCAACGTCCTGACTTTC

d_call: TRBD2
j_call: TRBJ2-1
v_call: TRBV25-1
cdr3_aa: CASSRPTSHNEQFF
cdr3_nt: TGTGCCAGCAGTCGCCCGACTAGCCACAATGAGCAGTTCTTC

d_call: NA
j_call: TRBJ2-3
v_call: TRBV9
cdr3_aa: CASSVAGGFRGDTQYF
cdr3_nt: TGTGCCAGCAGCGTAGCGGGGGGCTTCCGGGGAGATACGCAGTATTTT

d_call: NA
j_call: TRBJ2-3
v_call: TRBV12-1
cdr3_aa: CASSFDRVPDTQYF
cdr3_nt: TGTGCCAGCAGCTTTGACAGGGTCCCAGATACGCAGTATTTT

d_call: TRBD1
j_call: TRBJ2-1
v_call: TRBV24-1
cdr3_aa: CATSDPGTGGIEQFF
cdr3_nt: TGTGCCACCAGTGACCCCGGGACAGGGGGCATTGAGCAGTTCTTC

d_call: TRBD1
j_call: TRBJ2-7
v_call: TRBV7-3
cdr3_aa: CASSATGSQQYF
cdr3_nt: TGTGCCAGCAGCGCGACAGGGTCCCAGCAGTACTTC

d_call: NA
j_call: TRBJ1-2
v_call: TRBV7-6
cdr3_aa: CASSLDWQGFYGYTF
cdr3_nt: TGTGCCAGCAGCTTAGATTGGCAGGGATTCTATGGCTACACCTTC

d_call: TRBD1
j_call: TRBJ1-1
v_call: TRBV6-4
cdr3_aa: CASSAQGGTEAFF
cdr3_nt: TGTGCCAGCAGTGCCCAGGGGGGCACTGAAGCTTTCTTT

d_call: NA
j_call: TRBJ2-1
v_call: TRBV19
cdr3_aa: CASSQGFFEQFF
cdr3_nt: TGTGCCAGTAGTCAGGGATTTTTTGAGCAGTTCTTC

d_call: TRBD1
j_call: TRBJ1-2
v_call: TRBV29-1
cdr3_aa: CSVEPGQIYGYTF
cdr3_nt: TGCAGCGTTGAACCGGGACAGATCTATGGCTACACCTTC

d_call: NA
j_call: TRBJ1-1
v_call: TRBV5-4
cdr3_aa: CASSAAGGSNTEAFF
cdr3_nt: TGTGCCAGCAGCGCCGCCGGGGGTTCGAACACTGAAGCTTTCTTT